This TCR beta chain was observed in a study of blood T cells in healthy people across ages (dated by TCRdb to the mid-2010s). Broadly, across the study: In model experiments, template switching captured about one uniquely barcoded TCR beta cDNA molecule for every two T cells. Using deep sequencing normalized with unique cDNA molecular identifiers, the study measured how TCR beta repertoire diversity changes with age. The donors were divided into four age groups: young (average around 16 years), middle-aged (about 39), aged (roughly 66) and long-lived (roughly 82). To avoid experimental bias, donors of different ages were distributed randomly across sequencing lanes. The study analyzed two additional independent replicas of 1 million unique cDNA reads from the same blood draw for two donors, one aged 18 to 30 and one aged 80 or older. Here is what the overall study found, with its caveats: Bulk unsorted PBMC profiling prevented conclusive comparison of naive and antigen-experienced compartments. The CMV infection status of donors was not known, potentially confounding age-related changes in expanded clonotypes. Compared with the aged group, more naive CD4+ T cells, fewer expanded clones and increased TCR diversity were shown by the long-lived group, suggesting age selection. The percentage of naive T cells measured by flow cytometry correlated strongly with observed TCR beta diversity. As age increased, observed TCR beta diversity per million T cells dropped in a roughly linear way, and a significant reduction was already evident by age 40. Total diversity estimates from one million sequenced T cells were considered lower bounds and underestimates.

The protocol used for the library was 5' RACE. The data were produced on an Illumina HiSeq 2500. A second roughly 7 to 11 cycle PCR used a sample-barcoded 5' primer and a J-beta primer mix. Each TCR beta cDNA molecule received a unique molecular identifier from a template-switch 5' adaptor carrying 12 random nucleotides. Each sample yielded at least 2.5 million CDR3-containing paired-end reads. All of the RNA was converted into first-strand cDNA using the Mint cDNA synthesis kit, with a TRBC-specific oligonucleotide serving as the primer. All cDNA was treated with uracil-DNA glycosylase and then went through a first 18-cycle PCR with the universal primers M1SS and BC2_uni_R. The original pipeline was this. Each sample was normalized by randomly selecting 1 million high-quality reads, each carrying a distinct molecular identifier. Reads sharing molecular identifiers were discarded rather than binned into consensus sequences. MiTCR, with a Q25 quality threshold and the strictest error-elimination algorithm, was used for CDR3 identification, clonotype clustering and error correction. Lower-bound total TCR beta diversity was estimated with a nonparametric unseen species model using Euler transformation. TCRdb reran the public reads through fastp at Q25 and MiXCR, keeping productive beta chains. Records with the same CDR3 protein are collapsed into one entry carrying the most frequent genes and DNA. The V and J calls shown here were made by TCRdb, not taken from the authors' results. For this sample the table gives 650,000 to 700,000 distinct CDR3 sequences, of which approximately 52% were detected only once. About 13% of the sample goes to the ten largest clones.

The donors were roughly 39 Caucasian individuals from Russia, aged roughly 6 to 100 years, who were systemically healthy. Roughly 10 milliliters of peripheral blood were collected from each donor into EDTA-treated Vacutainer tubes. Ficoll-Paque density-gradient centrifugation was used to isolate PBMCs, with at least 6.5 million per sample. Trizol reagent was used to extract total RNA from PBMCs, with at least 6 micrograms per sample. For every donor, an aliquot of PBMCs went through flow cytometry to measure the percentages of naive CD45RAhigh/CD27high T cells. Measured from the cysteine to the phenylalanine, the CDR3 is 17 residues long. The DNA shown is the 51-base CDR3, in frame from base 1. V is trimmed back by 4 bases and J by 0 bases, and the junction contains 12 bases that no gene match accounts for. The CDR1 and CDR2 encoded by the germline V gene (reference sequence) are SEHNR and FQNEAQ.

This clonotype was counted ten times or more. Which antigen it targets is not known. Qualities for individual bases were not recorded, and no much larger clone is one base off. This chain is built from TRBV7-9 and TRBJ2-7, and 7 junctional nucleotides match TRBD1. This TCR was sampled from a woman at least 80 years old in good health. The sequencing sample was made of blood. The CDR3 corresponds to CASSSGQAKKSSYEQYF. The DNA sequence reads TGTGCCAGCAGCTCCGGACAGGCAAAGAAAAGCTCCTACGAGCAGTACTTC.